This T cell receptor beta chain was recorded in a study of control samples from healthy donors and cancer patients. Only one count was recorded for this clone. TCRdb keeps only in-frame clones here, not all; method: immunoSEQ multiplex PCR. The data contain about 160,000 clones, approximately 93% of them singletons. There are 12 residues in the CDR3. With 10 bases removed from V and 4 bases from J, the gap between germline ends came to 13 bases. Germline V gene lookup returns CDR1 LNHDA and CDR2 SQIVND (reference sequence). This clonotype was obtained from a woman aged 40 to 50 in good health. The chain links TRBV19 to TRBJ1-2; weak D call: TRBD1 (5 bases). The source material was blood. The CDR3 loop reads CATRQKIYGYTF. The CDR3 DNA reads as TGTGCCACCAGACAGAAAATCTATGGCTACACCTTC. Full variable domain (missing parts from reference TRBV19 and TRBJ1-2): DGGITQSPKYLFRKEGQNVTLSCEQNLNHDAMYWYRQDPGQGLRLIYYSQIVNDFQKGDIAEGYSVSREKKESFPLTVTSAQKNPTAFYLCATRQKIYGYTFGSGTRLTVV.